The 32 T cell receptor beta chains listed next were all sequenced from one sample in a study of human T cells and chemical hapten exposure. MiXCR, applied by TCRdb to the RACE reads, yields one record per CDR3 protein. This sample has 350,000 to 400,000 distinct CDR3 sequences; roughly 6.3% occur once, and the top ten carry approximately 5.4%. Documented time point: patch test 2, 6 weeks after DPC sensitization. Treatment: therapeutic diphenylcyclopropenone sensitization with weekly scalp DPC. Sequenced here: whole blood, sampled in connection with sensitization to the hapten diphenylcyclopropenone (DPC). The receptors were gathered from a woman between 18 and 29 years old with alopecia areata. Some clones in this sample may be carry-over from other donors' samples.

In its sample, this clonotype was seen a few times. CDR3 protein: CASSLQGMAAEAFF. The CDR3 DNA follows: TGTGCCAGCAGCTTACAGGGGATGGCTGCTGAAGCTTTCTTT. V and J are TRBV5-5 and TRBJ1-1, with TRBD1 identical over 7 bases. Germline V gene lookup returns CDR1 SGHKS and CDR2 YYEKEE (reference sequence). The CDR3 extends over 14 amino acids. J was trimmed by 6 bases and V by 2 bases; bases with no gene match: 7.

This clonotype was observed at least ten times. V usage is TRBV6-2 or TRBV6-3 and J usage is TRBJ1-1; unclear D gene. V dropped 1 base and J dropped 3 bases, with 3 bases sitting between them. The CDR3 spans 12 residues. CDR1 is MNHEY, CDR2 SVGEGT, per germline. CDR3 nucleotides: TGTGCCAGCAGTTACTGGGACACTGAAGCTTTCTTT. It codes for CASSYWDTEAFF.

About this clonotype itself: A much larger clone differs from this one at a single base, so this may be a read error. J is TRBJ1-5 and V is TRBV18, with D possibly being TRBD1 (5 bases). The CDR3 loop spans 17 amino acids. The V end lost 4 bases, the J end lost 2 bases, and 18 bases lay between the germline ends. Germline values: CDR1 KGHSH, CDR2 LQKENI. The CDR3 DNA follows: TGTGCCAGCTCACTACGTCCTGGGGCCATAGGCAATCAGCCCCAGCATTTT. Encoded protein: CASSLRPGAIGNQPQHF.

This clonotype came up many times. The chain employs TRBV11-2 and TRBJ1-5, with D hard to call. The CDR3 has 15 residues. CDR1 SGHAT and CDR2 FQNNGV come from the germline V gene. Trimming took 2 bases from V and 3 from J, leaving 11 bases between them. CDR3 in amino acids: CASSLMGNDNQPQHF. CDR3 sequence (DNA): TGTGCCAGCAGCTTAATGGGGAATGACAATCAGCCCCAGCATTTT.

V usage is TRBV3-1 and J usage is TRBJ2-1; D tentatively reads TRBD1 or TRBD2 (6 bases each). The CDR3 consists of 11 residues. CDR1 and CDR2 (germline): LGHDT, YNNKEL (reference sequence). Trimming took off 2 bases at V and 15 bases at J, with 11 bases between the two ends. The CDR3: CASSQSEGVFF. In DNA, the CDR3 is TGTGCCAGCAGCCAATCGGAGGGGGTGTTCTTC.

This clonotype was counted at least ten times. This rearrangement joins TRBV6-2 or TRBV6-3 to TRBJ1-5, with 10 bases that match TRBD1. The CDR3 extends over 17 amino acids. The V and J ends lost 6 bases and 4 bases, in that order; junction bases with no gene match: 12. Germline-derived CDR1 and CDR2 are MNHEY and SVGEGT. The CDR3 loop reads CASRVMGDRGPNQPQHF. CDR3 sequence (DNA): TGTGCCAGCAGAGTTATGGGGGACAGGGGCCCGAATCAGCCCCAGCATTTT.

This clonotype came up many times. The rearrangement joins TRBV2 to TRBJ1-2; 8 bases line up with TRBD1. The V segment lost 6 bases and the J segment 8 bases; nucleotides outside the gene matches: 11. The CDR3 totals 14 residues. Per the germline V gene, CDR1 is SNHLY and CDR2 is FYNNEI. CDR3 protein: CASSGQGPSSGYTF. The DNA for the CDR3 is TGTGCCAGCAGCGGACAGGGCCCGAGTTCGGGCTACACCTTC.

This clonotype appeared many times. The chain recombines TRBV18 with TRBJ2-7; 8 bases match TRBD1. CDR3 size: 15 residues. Germline CDR1 KGHSH, CDR2 LQKENI. Trimming took 1 base from V and 2 from J; bases not matched to a gene: 4. CDR3 nucleotides: TGTGCCAGCTCACCACGTGAGGGACAGGCCTACGAGCAGTACTTC. Residues: CASSPREGQAYEQYF.

This clonotype was counted many times. V is TRBV28 and J is TRBJ1-1, with 7 bases aligning to TRBD1. Germline values: CDR1 MDHEN, CDR2 SYDVKM. With 3 bases clipped from V and 10 bases from J, the junction kept 17 bases outside the gene matches. This CDR3 region has 16 residues. CDR3 region: CASSFGRTEGARGAFF. For the CDR3, the DNA is TGTGCCAGCAGTTTCGGGCGCACGGAGGGGGCGAGGGGAGCTTTCTTT.

This clonotype occurred a few times. This chain joins TRBV3-1 and TRBJ2-3; TRBD1 might be the D (5 bases). This CDR3 region has 14 residues. Trimming shortened V by 1 base and J by 4 bases, and 9 bases separated the two germline ends. Germline CDR1 reads LGHDT; CDR2 reads YNNKEL (reference sequence). CDR3 region: CASSQALRADTQYF. CDR3 DNA sequence: TGTGCCAGCAGCCAAGCCCTCAGGGCAGATACGCAGTATTTT.

This clonotype was counted only a few times. The chain joins TRBV6-5 to TRBJ1-1, with D uncertain. The CDR3 is made up of 15 amino acids. Germline V gene lookup returns CDR1 MNHEY and CDR2 SVGAGI. V lost 0 bases, J lost 2 bases, and 10 bases lay in between. The CDR3 loop is CASSYSATTNTEAFF. The CDR3 DNA sequence: TGTGCCAGCAGTTACTCTGCGACGACCAACACTGAAGCTTTCTTT.

This clonotype appeared a few times. The chain combines TRBV13 with TRBJ1-2; a possible D gene is TRBD1 (5 bases). The CDR3 is made up of 16 amino acids. Germline V gene data show CDR1 as PRHDT and CDR2 as FYEKMQ (reference sequence). Trimming took off 2 bases at V and 0 bases at J, with 13 bases between the two ends. CDR3 bases: TGTGCCAGCAGCTTAAAGGGGCAGGGTGCTAACTATGGCTACACCTTC. Its translation is CASSLKGQGANYGYTF.

The table lists this clonotype with a few counts. The V and J genes are TRBV12-3 or TRBV12-4 and TRBJ2-5, with D possibly TRBD2 on 7 matching bases. The CDR3 totals 15 residues. V lost 7 bases, J lost 5 bases, and 20 bases lay in between. This chain's CDR3 is CASTRGGGADETQYF. CDR3 sequence (DNA): TGTGCCAGCACCCGAGGAGGGGGGGCTGATGAGACCCAGTACTTC.

This clonotype was recorded a few times. The genes are TRBV7-9 and TRBJ2-1; perhaps TRBD1 as D (6 bases). The germline V gene has CDR1 SEHNR and CDR2 FQNEAQ (reference sequence). V lost 3 bases to trimming and J lost 4 bases, with 7 bases between them. CDR3 length equals 13 residues. The CDR3 DNA sequence: TGTGCCAGCAGCTTTACAGGGTACAATGAGCAGTTCTTC. The encoded protein is CASSFTGYNEQFF.

This clonotype was detected a few times. The chain employs TRBV9 and TRBJ1-2; D is possibly TRBD1 (5 bases). Trimming took off 4 bases at V and 6 bases at J, with 16 bases between the two ends. The CDR3 covers 14 residues. Germline V lookup: CDR1 SGDLS, CDR2 YYNGEE. CDR3 bases: TGTGCCAGCAGCACACTTCAGGGCGTGCATGGCTACACCTTC. Amino acid sequence: CASSTLQGVHGYTF.

V gene TRBV9 combines with J gene TRBJ2-5; TRBD2 aligns across 9 bases. This CDR3 is 15 amino acids long. The germline V gene encodes CDR1 SGDLS and CDR2 YYNGEE. The V segment lost 0 bases and the J segment 4 bases; nucleotides outside the gene matches: 4. The DNA of the CDR3 is TGTGCCAGCAGCGTAGGCGGGGGGGCCCCAGAGACCCAGTACTTC. The encoded protein is CASSVGGGAPETQYF.

This clonotype has more than one count but fewer than ten. This sequence joins TRBV12-3 or TRBV12-4 and TRBJ1-4; D unclear. The V gene lost 5 bases and the J gene lost 3 bases, with 10 bases spanning the gap. The CDR3 has 14 residues. In DNA form, the CDR3 reads TGTGCCAGCAGTCGGACTAGGTCTAATGAAAAACTGTTTTTT. This sequence encodes CASSRTRSNEKLFF.

This clonotype was counted between two and nine times. The rearrangement uses TRBV27 and TRBJ1-5, with D unclear. This CDR3 comprises 14 residues. Deletions cut 2 bases from V and 5 bases from J, with 10 bases between. Germline CDR1 MNHEY, CDR2 SMNVEV (reference sequence). CDR3 in amino acids: CASSLTGFDQPQHF. The CDR3 nucleotides read TGTGCCAGCAGTTTAACGGGTTTTGATCAGCCCCAGCATTTT.

In its sample, this clonotype was seen many times. The chain uses TRBV4-2 and TRBJ2-1, with TRBD2 identical over 8 bases. The CDR3 is made up of 14 amino acids. Germline CDR1 and CDR2: LGHNA and YNFKEQ. The ends lost 0 bases at V and 9 bases at J; junction bases unmatched: 4. The CDR3 nucleotides read TGTGCCAGCAGCCAAGATTGGAGCGGGGGTGAGCAGTTCTTC. It yields the protein CASSQDWSGGEQFF.

The chain uses TRBV10-3 and TRBJ2-3; unclear D gene. The CDR3 consists of 12 residues. The V and J ends lost 4 bases and 2 bases respectively, with 4 bases between them. The V gene's germline CDR1 is ENHRY and CDR2 SYGVKD. The CDR3 DNA is TGTGCCATCAGTGTATACACAGATACGCAGTATTTT. Its translation is CAISVYTDTQYF.

As to this clonotype: The junction differs from germline at one of its ends, possibly a read error. The chain employs TRBV7-7 and TRBJ2-5; 8 bases match TRBD2. CDR3 length equals 16 residues. CDR1 and CDR2 from the germline V gene are SSHAT and FNYEAQ (reference sequence). The CDR3 bases are TGTGCTAGCAGCTTAACCCGGACTAGCTCTCCAGAGACCCAGTACTTC. Translation gives CASSLTRTSSPETQYF.

In its sample, this clonotype was seen many times. The chain employs TRBV7-2 and TRBJ2-3; TRBD2 agrees at 13 bases. Germline trimming cut 2 bases from V and 11 bases from J; bases unmatched to any gene: 4. Germline V gene lookup returns CDR1 SGHTA and CDR2 FQGNSA. The CDR3 totals 14 residues. The CDR3 region has the DNA TGTGCCAGCAGCTTAACTAGCGGGGGGGCGGGGCAGTATTTT. Translated, it gives CASSLTSGGAGQYF.

This clonotype was seen at least ten times. This chain joins TRBV9 and TRBJ1-1; D is unresolved. The V gene lost 1 base and the J gene lost 5 bases, with 24 bases spanning the gap. Germline-derived CDR1 and CDR2 are SGDLS and YYNGEE. The CDR3 length is 18 residues. The CDR3 DNA follows: TGTGCCAGCAGCGTATTTCTTTGGGAGGAGCCAGGAGAAACTGAAGCTTTCTTT. Its translation is CASSVFLWEEPGETEAFF. The full variable domain, in which reference TRBV9 and TRBJ1-1 provide the parts outside the CDR3, is DSGVTQTPKHLITATGQRVTLRCSPRSGDLSVYWYQQSLDQGLQFLIQYYNGEERAKGNILERFSAQQFPDLHSELNLSSLELGDSALYFCASSVFLWEEPGETEAFFGQGTRLTVV.

The rearrangement joins TRBV3-1 to TRBJ2-1; 8 nucleotides align to TRBD2. The length of the CDR3 is 14 residues. CDR1 and CDR2 from the germline V gene are LGHDT and YNNKEL (reference sequence). Losses at the gene ends were 5 bases for V and 3 bases for J; bases not matched to a gene: 3. The CDR3 spells CASSNSGGYNEQFF. The CDR3 DNA is TGTGCCAGCAGCAACAGCGGGGGCTACAATGAGCAGTTCTTC.

This clonotype showed up just a few times. The chain has TRBV5-1 and TRBJ1-1; D ambiguous. Trimming shortened V by 0 bases and J by 1 base, and 16 bases separated the two germline ends. Germline V gene lookup returns CDR1 SGHRS and CDR2 YFSETQ. The CDR3 has 17 amino acids. Written as DNA, the CDR3 is TGCGCCAGCAGCTTGGACAGCCTAGAATTTACGAACACTGAAGCTTTCTTT. It encodes CASSLDSLEFTNTEAFF.

The chain links TRBV29-1 to TRBJ2-3; D is undetermined. The V gene's germline CDR1 is SQVTM and CDR2 ANQGSEA. The V gene lost 3 bases and the J gene lost 0 bases, with 7 bases spanning the gap. The CDR3 spans 13 residues. The CDR3 spells CSVDYQSTDTQYF. The DNA for the CDR3 is TGCAGCGTTGATTACCAGAGCACAGATACGCAGTATTTT.

The chain recombines TRBV5-6 with TRBJ2-3; TRBD1 aligns across 7 bases. Germline CDR1 is SGHDT and CDR2 is YYEEEE. The CDR3 sequence is 16 residues long. V was clipped by 2 bases and J by 5 bases; unmatched bases: 11. The CDR3 protein is CASSLGGRALEDTQYF. The CDR3 DNA sequence: TGTGCCAGCAGCTTAGGGGGCCGGGCGCTAGAAGATACGCAGTATTTT.

The chain employs TRBV4-3 and TRBJ2-3; 7 nucleotides align to TRBD1. The CDR3 runs 18 residues. The ends lost 3 bases at V and 4 bases at J; junction bases unmatched: 16. From germline, CDR1 is LGHNA and CDR2 YSLEER. The CDR3 loop reads CASSHDREGVLVADTQYF. As DNA, the CDR3 is TGCGCCAGCAGCCATGACAGGGAAGGGGTGCTGGTGGCAGATACGCAGTATTTT.

This clonotype was seen many times. The genes are TRBV5-6 and TRBJ1-4, with D possibly TRBD1 on 6 matching bases. The CDR3 sequence is 14 residues long. With 1 base removed from V and 6 bases from J, the gap between germline ends came to 10 bases. Germline CDR1 reads SGHDT; CDR2 reads YYEEEE. This chain's CDR3 is CASSLRGQDEKLFF. CDR3 in DNA: TGTGCCAGCAGCTTGCGGGGGCAAGATGAAAAACTGTTTTTT.

This clonotype was seen at least ten times. V usage is TRBV12-3 or TRBV12-4 and J usage is TRBJ1-4, with TRBD1 identical over 8 bases. With 6 bases clipped from V and 6 bases from J, the junction kept 6 bases outside the gene matches. The CDR3 consists of 14 residues. For the CDR3, the DNA is TGTGCCAGCAGCTCAGGGGGCCTGGATGAAAAACTGTTTTTT. Protein sequence: CASSSGGLDEKLFF.

This clonotype was observed many times. V usage is TRBV12-3 or TRBV12-4 and J usage is TRBJ1-1; 7 bases are a match to TRBD1. This CDR3 is built from 14 residues. The ends lost 7 bases at V and 4 bases at J; junction bases unmatched: 9. The CDR3 bases are TGTGCCAGCAATCGGAACAGGGGAATCACTGAAGCTTTCTTT. This encodes CASNRNRGITEAFF.

The chain is built from TRBV28 and TRBJ2-5; a weak D match, TRBD2 (5 bases). Germline CDR1 MDHEN, CDR2 SYDVKM. This CDR3 is 17 amino acids long. Trimming removed 3 bases at V and 5 bases at J, with 22 bases between. CDR3 protein: CASSFLRASNSGETQYF. The CDR3 DNA reads TGTGCCAGCAGTTTTTTGAGGGCGTCAAATTCTGGGGAGACCCAGTACTTC.